Listed below are T cell receptor beta chains from one sample, sequenced in a study of OX40 agonist ivuxolimab in advanced cancers. The method was immunoSEQ multiplex PCR; TCRdb's version includes in-frame clones alone and lacks a portion of them. The sample lists 55,000 to 80,000 clones; 84% were seen once. The sequences come from CD4+ or CD8+ T cells sorted from blood, collected in a trial of the OX40 agonist ivuxolimab. The origin of the receptors is an adult with an advanced solid tumor such as melanoma, head and neck, liver or kidney cancer. Both conserved end residues are part of each CDR3. A D gene is named only where the DNA matches it firmly. Only part of the rows carry a size: once, few, many, or a class if the clone is expanded.

J gene | V gene | D gene | clone size | CDR3 DNA | CDR3 protein
TRBJ2-5 | TRBV5-4 | - | - | TGTGCCAGCAGCTTGGCTCCCGGCCCTGTGGACCAGTACTTC | CASSLAPGPVDQYF
TRBJ2-7 | TRBV7-2 | - | once | TGTGCCAGCAGCCCATGGAGGCTGGGAGTTTCCTACGAGCAGTACTTC | CASSPWRLGVSYEQYF
TRBJ1-2 | TRBV5-4 | - | - | TGTGCCAGCAGCTTGGCCTCGGGTTTCTACTATGGCTACACCTTC | CASSLASGFYYGYTF
TRBJ1-5 | TRBV7-2 | TRBD1 | once | TGTGCCAGCAGCTTCGAGGGGGCTAACAATCAGCCCCAGCATTTT | CASSFEGANNQPQHF
TRBJ2-7 | TRBV16 | TRBD1 | - | TGTGCCAGCAGCCCCCCCGGGACAGGGCTCTACGAGCAGTACTTC | CASSPPGTGLYEQYF
TRBJ1-1 | TRBV10-3 | - | once | TGTGCCATCTCGAAGGGGGAGGGATCGAGCCCCGAAGCTTTCTTT | CAISKGEGSSPEAFF
TRBJ1-1 | TRBV5-4 | - | - | TGTGCCAGCAGCTTCGGTCCAGGGAACACTGAAGCTTTCTTT | CASSFGPGNTEAFF
TRBJ2-7 | TRBV27 | - | - | TGTGCCAGCAGTTTAAAGATAACGGGGGGCGCATATCCCGCCTACGAGCAGTACTTC | CASSLKITGGAYPAYEQYF
TRBJ2-7 | TRBV7-9 | - | once | TGTGCCAGCAGCTTAGCGCCGGCGGGTCCGTCCTACGAGCAGTACTTC | CASSLAPAGPSYEQYF
TRBJ1-5 | TRBV6-5 | - | - | TGTGCCAGCAGTTACTCGAGTGACCCATATCAGCCCCAGCATTTT | CASSYSSDPYQPQHF
TRBJ2-1 | TRBV10-3 | TRBD2 | - | TGTGCCATCAGTGTAGCGGGGGGGACACCTTACAATGAGCAGTTCTTC | CAISVAGGTPYNEQFF
TRBJ2-7 | TRBV5-8 | - | - | TGTGCCAGCAGCTTGGGGGACTACGAGCAGTACTTC | CASSLGDYEQYF
TRBJ2-7 | TRBV19 | TRBD2 | - | TGTGCCAGTAGTAGGTCGGCGGGAGGCGTCTACGAGCAGTACTTC | CASSRSAGGVYEQYF
TRBJ2-1 | TRBV6-5 | TRBD2 | - | TGTGCCAGCAGTTACCGTGGACTAGCGGGGCACAATGAGCAGTTCTTC | CASSYRGLAGHNEQFF
TRBJ2-7 | TRBV7-2 | TRBD1 | - | TGTGCCAGCAGCTTAGGGGGACAGGGTCTCGAGCAGTACTTC | CASSLGGQGLEQYF
TRBJ2-2 | TRBV7-9 | TRBD2 | - | TGTGCTAGCGGGCTGATCACCGGGGAGCTGTTTTTT | CASGLITGELFF